These 32 T cell receptor beta chains came from one sample sequenced in a study of beta chain features in type 1 diabetes. Expressed TCRB transcripts were sequenced because the entire RNA isolate underwent reverse transcription. Data came from immunoSEQ multiplex PCR; TCRdb stores just in-frame clones and leaves some out. The table has more than 300,000 clones, more than 13% seen once. Material for sequencing was naive CD4+ T cells from blood. Receptor source: a woman between 18 and 30 years old in good health.

This clone was seen more than once but under ten times. The gene calls are TRBV2 and TRBJ2-1; 7 bases map to TRBD2. Germline CDR1 reads SNHLY; CDR2 reads FYNNEI. The CDR3 loop spans 13 amino acids. V lost 9 bases to trimming and J lost 4 bases; unmatched junction nucleotides: 6. As DNA, the CDR3 is TGTGCCAGTAAACTAGCGTTGTACAATGAGCAGTTCTTC. Amino acid sequence: CASKLALYNEQFF.

This clone was picked up a small number of times. The V call is TRBV27, the J call TRBJ2-5, with 8 bases lining up with TRBD2. Looked up from germline, CDR1 is MNHEY and CDR2 is SMNVEV (reference sequence). This CDR3 is built from 15 residues. Losses at the gene ends were 6 bases for V and 4 bases for J; bases not matched to a gene: 10. CDR3 nucleotide sequence: TGTGCCAGCAGCCATACGGGGCTAGCGGGAGAGACCCAGTACTTC. Translated: CASSHTGLAGETQYF.

V gene TRBV7-9 combines with J gene TRBJ2-2; 9 nucleotides agree with TRBD1. This CDR3 has 16 residues. The junction had 9 bases not matched to a gene; V was cut back by 5 bases and J by 5 bases. The germline V gene encodes CDR1 SEHNR and CDR2 FQNEAQ (reference sequence). The CDR3 region is CASSPRRDRVTGELFF. In nucleotides, the CDR3 is TGTGCCAGCAGCCCACGCCGGGACAGGGTTACCGGGGAGCTGTTTTTT.

There are a few counts of this clone. This rearrangement joins TRBV28 to TRBJ2-7; no definite D call. Trimming cost V 3 bases and J 3 bases, with 9 bases left between them. The CDR3 runs to 13 residues. The V gene's germline CDR1 is MDHEN and CDR2 SYDVKM. CDR3 DNA sequence: TGTGCCAGCAGTTTGAGACAAGACTACGAGCAGTACTTC. This encodes CASSLRQDYEQYF.

This chain links TRBV9 with TRBJ2-2; 10 bases are a match to TRBD2. After removal of 2 bases from V and 1 base from J, the junction contained 2 bases not matched to a gene. The CDR3 contains 16 residues. Germline CDR1 reads SGDLS; CDR2 reads YYNGEE. The CDR3 DNA is TGTGCCAGCAGCGTCATAGCGGGAGGGAACACCGGGGAGCTGTTTTTT. Residues: CASSVIAGGNTGELFF.

The chain is built from TRBV30 and TRBJ2-1; 10 bases match TRBD2. The CDR3 loop spans 14 amino acids. Germline V gene data show CDR1 as GTSNPN and CDR2 as SVGIG (reference sequence). V lost 4 bases and J lost 6; bases outside the gene matches: 6. DNA of the CDR3: TGTGCCTGGACCGGGACTAGCGTCTCCAATGAGCAGTTCTTC. Its translation is CAWTGTSVSNEQFF.

This clone was counted between two and nine times. This chain links TRBV11-3 with TRBJ2-2; D is possibly TRBD2 (6 bases). Germline V gene lookup returns CDR1 SGHNT and CDR2 YENEEA. This CDR3 comprises 14 residues. V shed 5 bases and J shed 5 bases, with 12 bases lying between them. The CDR3: CASSPSEGTGELFF. The CDR3 DNA follows: TGTGCCAGCAGCCCTAGCGAAGGAACCGGGGAGCTGTTTTTT. The full variable domain, in which reference TRBV11-3 and TRBJ2-2 provide the parts outside the CDR3, is EAGVVQSPRYKIIEKKQPVAFWCNPISGHNTLYWYLQNLGQGPELLIRYENEEAVDDSQLPKDRFSAERLKGVDSTLKIQPAELGDSAVYLCASSPSEGTGELFFGEGSRLTVL.

This clone was counted between two and nine times. V and J are TRBV28 and TRBJ1-2, with a weak D call TRBD1 (5 bases). CDR1 MDHEN and CDR2 SYDVKM come from the germline V gene. V was clipped by 3 bases and J by 3 bases, with 11 bases between them. This CDR3 contains 14 residues. The CDR3: CASSFRTPDYGYTF. The DNA for the CDR3 is TGTGCCAGCAGTTTCAGGACACCCGACTATGGCTACACCTTC.

The chain recombines TRBV6-6 with TRBJ2-7; no firm D call. Trimming removed 8 bases from V and 1 base from J, with 15 bases in between. The CDR3 runs to 14 residues. CDR1 MNHNY and CDR2 SVGAGI come from the germline V gene (reference sequence). The CDR3 is CASLLDSPSYEQYF. CDR3 bases: TGTGCCAGCCTGCTCGATAGCCCGTCCTACGAGCAGTACTTC.

The gene calls are TRBV18 and TRBJ1-5; D gene unclear. Germline CDR1 and CDR2: KGHSH and LQKENI. This CDR3 is 13 amino acids long. The germline V and J ends were trimmed by 6 bases and 6 bases, with 12 bases remaining between them. In DNA, the CDR3 is TGTGCCAGCTCCCAAATATTCGGTCAGCCCCAGCATTTT. This gives the protein CASSQIFGQPQHF.

The chain employs TRBV7-6 and TRBJ2-2, with a tentative D call TRBD1 (6 bases). The CDR3 sequence is 12 residues long. Per the germline V gene, CDR1 is SGHVS and CDR2 is FNYEAQ. Trimming took off 5 bases at V and 7 bases at J, with 8 bases between the two ends. The CDR3 nucleotides are TGTGCCAGCAGCACAGGGATCGGGGAGCTGTTTTTT. It is translated as CASSTGIGELFF. Combining the CDR3 with reference TRBV7-6 and TRBJ2-2 gives the whole variable domain GAGVSQSPRYKVTKRGQDVALRCDPISGHVSLYWYRQALGQGPEFLTYFNYEAQQDKSGLPNDRFSAERPEGSISTLTIQRTEQRDSAMYRCASSTGIGELFFGEGSRLTVL.

The V call is TRBV13, the J call TRBJ2-7; TRBD1 agrees at 8 bases. The CDR3 is 15 amino acids. Germline V CDR1 and CDR2: PRHDT, FYEKMQ (reference sequence). V lost 2 bases and J lost 1; bases outside the gene matches: 4. This CDR3 is CASSLKGQASYEQYF. The CDR3, as DNA: TGTGCCAGCAGCTTAAAGGGACAGGCTTCCTACGAGCAGTACTTC.

In this sample, this clone turned up a few times. V and J are TRBV30 and TRBJ1-2; D gene unclear. Trimming stripped 7 bases from V and 8 bases from J, with 17 bases between. CDR1 GTSNPN and CDR2 SVGIG come from the germline V gene (reference sequence). The CDR3 is 12 amino acids. CDR3 coding DNA: TGTGCCTACCTCGGTCGACATTGGGGCTACACCTTC. Translating it yields CAYLGRHWGYTF. Using reference TRBV30 and TRBJ1-2 for the parts outside the CDR3, the full variable domain is SQTIHQWPATLVQPVGSPLSLECTVEGTSNPNLYWYRQAAGRGLQLLFYSVGIGQISSEVPQNLSASRPQDRQFILSSKKLLLSDSGFYLCAYLGRHWGYTFGSGTRLTVV.

This clone was counted only a few times. The chain is built from TRBV18 and TRBJ2-2; D ambiguous. Germline CDR1 is KGHSH and CDR2 is LQKENI. CDR3 length: 13 amino acids. Trimming shortened V by 1 base and J by 3 bases, and 3 bases separated the two germline ends. The CDR3 DNA reads as TGTGCCAGCTCACCACAGCACACCGGGGAGCTGTTTTTT. This translates into CASSPQHTGELFF.

The V gene is TRBV11-2, the J gene TRBJ2-1; 9 bases align to TRBD2. Germline values: CDR1 SGHAT, CDR2 FQNNGV. The CDR3 consists of 15 residues. The trim removed 5 bases at V and 4 bases at J, leaving 6 bases unmatched. In DNA, the CDR3 is TGTGCCAGCAGCCCCCGGACTAGCGTATACAATGAGCAGTTCTTC. This translates into CASSPRTSVYNEQFF.

This chain links TRBV5-4 with TRBJ2-1, with D unresolved. CDR3 length: 13 residues. Between the trimmed V and J ends, which lost 5 bases and 5 bases, there was a span of 11 bases. The germline gives CDR1 SGHNT, CDR2 YYREEE (reference sequence). The CDR3 nucleotides are TGTGCCAGCAGTTCAAAAGCCAACAATGAGCAGTTCTTC. Protein product: CASSSKANNEQFF.

The chain joins TRBV7-2 to TRBJ2-1; TRBD2 matches at 7 bases. The CDR3 is 14 residues long. The germline V gene encodes CDR1 SGHTA and CDR2 FQGNSA. Trimming took 4 bases from V and 6 from J; bases not matched to a gene: 6. The CDR3 DNA reads TGTGCCAGCAGCTCAGGACTAGGTCTCAATGAGCAGTTCTTC. The encoded protein is CASSSGLGLNEQFF. The entire variable domain, with the rest obtained from reference TRBV7-2 and TRBJ2-1, is as follows: GAGVSQSPSNKVTEKGKDVELRCDPISGHTALYWYRQSLGQGLEFLIYFQGNSAPDKSGLPSDRFSAERTGGSVSTLTIQRTQQEDSAVYLCASSSGLGLNEQFFGPGTRLTVL.

This chain uses TRBV7-9 with TRBJ2-2; D gene ambiguous. This CDR3 contains 15 residues. Per germline, CDR1 SEHNR and CDR2 FQNEAQ (reference sequence). V was trimmed by 1 base and J by 6 bases, leaving 12 bases between them. The chain's CDR3 is CASSLVLARSGELFF. The CDR3 DNA follows: TGTGCCAGCAGCTTAGTATTAGCAAGGTCCGGGGAGCTGTTTTTT.

This clone was detected only a few times. The chain uses TRBV29-1 and TRBJ2-1; 15 bases align to TRBD2. CDR1 is SQVTM, CDR2 ANQGSEA, per germline. Unmatched junction bases numbered 11, after V lost 6 bases and J lost 5 bases. The CDR3 runs to 17 residues. The CDR3 DNA reads as TGCAGCGTGCAGGGGACTAGCGGGAGGCACTTGAACAATGAGCAGTTCTTC. Its translation: CSVQGTSGRHLNNEQFF.

Concerning this clone itself: The same CDR3 is also encoded by other DNA sequences in this sample. The V gene is TRBV5-1, the J gene TRBJ2-7, with 11 bases fitting TRBD2. Trimming removed 2 bases from V and 3 bases from J; junction bases left unmatched: 4. Germline CDR1 SGHRS, CDR2 YFSETQ. The CDR3 has 15 residues. The CDR3, as DNA: TGCGCCAGCAGCTTAGGGACTAGCGGAAACTACGAGCAGTACTTC. Its translation is CASSLGTSGNYEQYF.

Here the CDR3 reads CASSPSRPMNTGELFF. CDR3 nucleotide sequence: TGCGCCAGCAGCCCCTCCAGGCCCATGAACACCGGGGAGCTGTTTTTT. The V gene is TRBV5-1, the J gene TRBJ2-2, with D unresolved. CDR3 length: 16 amino acids. The germline CDR1 and CDR2 sequences are SGHRS and YFSETQ. The V gene lost 4 bases and the J gene lost 1 base, with 14 bases spanning the gap.

This clone was seen a few times. V is TRBV4-1 and J is TRBJ2-5; no definite D call. The germline V gene has CDR1 MGHRA and CDR2 YSYEKL. Trimming pared 3 bases from V and 2 bases from J, leaving 7 bases between. The CDR3 has 13 residues. Here the CDR3 DNA reads TGCGCCAGCAGCCATGGGCAGCAAGAGACCCAGTACTTC. It translates to CASSHGQQETQYF.

This clone was picked up a small number of times. This rearrangement joins TRBV28 to TRBJ1-1; 9 bases line up with TRBD1. This CDR3 spans 12 amino acids. Germline-derived CDR1 and CDR2 are MDHEN and SYDVKM. V lost 10 bases to trimming and J lost 5 bases; unmatched junction nucleotides: 5. As DNA, the CDR3 is TGTGCCACTGACAGGGGGAAGACTGAAGCTTTCTTT. This gives the protein CATDRGKTEAFF.

In nucleotides, the CDR3 is TGTGCCAGCAGAGGAGACAGGGGGCTGGGTGAGCAGTTCTTC. Protein: CASRGDRGLGEQFF. The chain carries TRBV28 and TRBJ2-1; 10 bases map to TRBD1. V shed 6 bases, J shed 9 bases, and the junction held 8 bases outside the gene matches. The germline V gene encodes CDR1 MDHEN and CDR2 SYDVKM. This CDR3 is 14 amino acids long.

The sample holds a few counts of this clone. The chain has TRBV29-1 and TRBJ1-2; a possible D gene is TRBD1 (6 bases). In germline, CDR1 is SQVTM, CDR2 ANQGSEA. The CDR3 contains 13 residues. The V and J ends lost 7 bases and 0 bases respectively, with 12 bases between them. The DNA for the CDR3 is TGCAGCGCCTCACAGGGAGCTAACTATGGCTACACCTTC. Translation gives CSASQGANYGYTF.

This clone was seen a handful of times. The V and J genes are TRBV7-9 and TRBJ1-1, with 7 positions matching TRBD1. The junction had 7 bases not matched to a gene; V was cut back by 0 bases and J by 0 bases. Germline V CDR1 and CDR2: SEHNR, FQNEAQ (reference sequence). CDR3 length: 17 amino acids. The chain's CDR3 is CASSLARDSFMNTEAFF. The DNA for the CDR3 is TGTGCCAGCAGCTTAGCTAGGGACAGCTTCATGAACACTGAAGCTTTCTTT.

The rearrangement joins TRBV4-2 to TRBJ1-2, with 10 bases identical to TRBD1. Germline V gene lookup returns CDR1 LGHNA and CDR2 YNFKEQ. The CDR3 has 16 amino acids. V dropped 1 base and J dropped 8; count of bases not matched to a gene: 10. CDR3: CASSQGQGARGFGYTF. The CDR3 region has the DNA TGTGCCAGCAGCCAAGGACAGGGGGCGCGGGGGTTCGGCTACACCTTC.

This clone appeared a few times. The chain couples TRBV7-6 to TRBJ2-3; TRBD1 is a possible D gene (6 bases). Trimming removed 3 bases from V and 4 bases from J, with 11 bases in between. Germline CDR1 reads SGHVS; CDR2 reads FNYEAQ. The CDR3 totals 14 residues. The CDR3: CASSFRQAADTQYF. The CDR3 DNA reads TGTGCCAGCAGCTTTCGACAGGCGGCAGATACGCAGTATTTT.

The chain is built from TRBV29-1 and TRBJ1-2, with TRBD1 matching 7 bases. The CDR3 sequence is 13 residues long. Per the germline V gene, CDR1 is SQVTM and CDR2 is ANQGSEA. The ends lost 3 bases at V and 7 bases at J; junction bases unmatched: 8. The CDR3 spells CSVDGPGGSGYTF. The CDR3, as DNA: TGCAGCGTTGATGGGCCAGGGGGATCTGGCTACACCTTC.

This clone occurred a few times. This chain joins TRBV6-4 and TRBJ2-2, with a weak D call TRBD1 (5 bases). The ends were cut back, 5 bases at V and 3 bases at J, with 13 bases in the middle. Per germline, CDR1 MRHNA and CDR2 SNTAGT. CDR3 length: 15 amino acids. In DNA, the CDR3 is TGTGCCAGCAGTAAACAGGCGATCGACACCGGGGAGCTGTTTTTT. Residues: CASSKQAIDTGELFF.

This clone was seen only a few times. The chain links TRBV29-1 to TRBJ2-5; D gene unclear. The CDR3 spans 12 residues. Looked up from germline, CDR1 is SQVTM and CDR2 is ANQGSEA. The V end was cut by 4 bases, the J end by 4 bases, with 10 bases between. The CDR3 DNA reads TGCAGCGTTGGTACAGACGGAGAGACCCAGTACTTC. This codes for CSVGTDGETQYF.

The V and J genes are TRBV4-1 and TRBJ2-4; 7 bases line up with TRBD1. V lost 0 bases and J lost 7; bases outside the gene matches: 3. Germline V gives CDR1 MGHRA, CDR2 YSYEKL. This CDR3 has 14 amino acids. The CDR3 nucleotides read TGCGCCAGCAGCCAAGAGGACAGGATGAACATTCAGTACTTC. It yields the protein CASSQEDRMNIQYF.